The clone carrying this T cell receptor beta chain was picked up one time. The data were taken from a study of blood T cell repertoires in COVID-19. Study summary: Donors in the United States, Italy and Spain gave samples during acute or convalescent COVID-19. The cDNA or gDNA used as material had been derived from T cells, B-cell-depleted T cells, or PBMCs.

Original data processing: Reference gene primers were amplified, and this amplification served to estimate nucleated cell counts. Repertoires were generated with immunoSEQ multiplex PCR, while TCRdb's copy carries only in-frame clones and drops some. Clone size and V and J calls were adopted from that table, with D and trimming inferred from the DNA. The sample contains about 78,000 clones, 65% to 85% of which appear only once. Sequencing used peripheral blood. The TCR was taken from a man between 60 and 75 years old with active or convalescent COVID-19.

CDR3: CASSFLDRGSSEQYF. CDR3 nucleotides: TGTGCCAGCAGTTTTTTGGACAGGGGTTCATCCGAGCAGTACTTC. V is TRBV6-5 and J is TRBJ2-7; 9 bases agree with TRBD1. J gave up 6 bases and V 4 bases, and 10 bases lay outside the gene matches. The length of the CDR3 is 15 residues. Germline V gene lookup returns CDR1 MNHEY and CDR2 SVGAGI.